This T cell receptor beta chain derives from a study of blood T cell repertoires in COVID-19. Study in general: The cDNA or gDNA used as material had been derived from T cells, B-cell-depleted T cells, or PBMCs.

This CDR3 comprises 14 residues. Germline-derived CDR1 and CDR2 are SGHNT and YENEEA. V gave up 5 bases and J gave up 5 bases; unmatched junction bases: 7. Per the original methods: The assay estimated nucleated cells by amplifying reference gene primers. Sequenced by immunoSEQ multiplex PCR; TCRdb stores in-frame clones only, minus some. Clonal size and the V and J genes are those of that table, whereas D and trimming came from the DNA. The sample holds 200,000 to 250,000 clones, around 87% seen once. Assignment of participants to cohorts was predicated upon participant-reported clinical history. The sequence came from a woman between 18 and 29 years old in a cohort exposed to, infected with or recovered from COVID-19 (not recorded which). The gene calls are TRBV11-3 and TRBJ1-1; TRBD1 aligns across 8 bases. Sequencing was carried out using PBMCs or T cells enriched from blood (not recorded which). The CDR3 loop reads CASSLNRGGTEAFF. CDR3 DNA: TGTGCCAGCAGCCTGAACAGGGGGGGGACTGAAGCTTTCTTT.